This entry is about one T cell receptor (beta chain). Its antigen is currently unknown. Primers for the PCR totalled 60 Vbeta and 13 Jbeta. Method: immunoSEQ multiplex PCR; TCRdb's copy keeps in-frame clones and lacks some. The data hold around 120,000 clones, with more than 65% observed a single time. This record comes from a study of cytomegalovirus exposure and HLA in healthy donors. Whole-study findings and limits: A link between a missense DCLRE1C variant and TCR beta V- and J-gene trimming emerged from a later analysis.

The TCR comes from a human donor in good health. The source material was PBMCs.

CDR3 DNA: TGTGCCAGCAGTGAGTTGGGCGAGAAGACAGATACGCAGTATTTT. Its protein is CASSELGEKTDTQYF. V and J are TRBV28 and TRBJ2-3; D is uncertain. This CDR3 is 15 amino acids long. Germline V lookup: CDR1 MDHEN, CDR2 SYDVKM. Trimming removed 5 bases at V and 3 bases at J, with 15 bases between.